What follows are 30 T cell receptor beta chains derived from one specimen sequenced in a study of identical twins. TCRdb itself ran the 5' RACE reads through MiXCR, one entry per CDR3 protein. The data hold 300,000 to 400,000 distinct CDR3 sequences, with about 9% observed a single time. The material sequenced was naive T cells sorted from blood. Receptor source: a woman between 50 and 59 years old in good health.

Ten or more counts support this clonotype. The chain has TRBV10-3 and TRBJ2-7; D ambiguous. V lost 2 bases and J 5 bases, leaving 16 bases between the germline ends. CDR3 length: 15 residues. Germline CDR1 reads ENHRY; CDR2 reads SYGVKD. This CDR3 is CAISELADKRNEQYF. CDR3 nucleotide sequence: TGTGCCATCAGTGAGCTCGCAGACAAGCGAAACGAGCAGTACTTC.

This clonotype turned up a few times. This chain connects TRBV6-1 to TRBJ2-3; D unresolved. The CDR3 spans 15 residues. Per germline, CDR1 MNHNS and CDR2 SASEGT. Trimming took 4 bases from V and 2 from J, leaving 13 bases between them. The CDR3 coding sequence is TGTGCCAGCAGTGCGGACCCAGTACCCACAGATACGCAGTATTTT. It codes for CASSADPVPTDTQYF.

This chain connects TRBV5-1 to TRBJ1-6; 7 bases fit TRBD1. Germline CDR1 reads SGHRS; CDR2 reads YFSETQ. The CDR3 length is 15 residues. Trimming cost V 5 bases and J 1 base; bases outside gene matches: 3. The CDR3 DNA follows: TGCGCCAGCAGGGCGACAGGGTCCTATAATTCACCCCTCCACTTT. Protein sequence: CASRATGSYNSPLHF.

The sample holds a few counts of this clonotype. The chain links TRBV25-1 to TRBJ1-6; D call uncertain. The CDR3 length is 14 residues. CDR1 MGHDK and CDR2 SYGVNS come from the germline V gene. Trimming pared 4 bases from V and 10 bases from J, leaving 14 bases between. The CDR3 loop is CASSGPLSGSPLHF. CDR3 in DNA: TGTGCCAGCAGTGGGCCCCTAAGTGGGTCACCCCTCCACTTT. Full variable domain (remainder filled in from reference TRBV25-1 and TRBJ1-6): EADIYQTPRYLVIGTGKKITLECSQTMGHDKMYWYQQDPGMELHLIHYSYGVNSTEKGDLSSESTVSRIRTEHFPLTLESARPSHTSQYLCASSGPLSGSPLHFGNGTRLTVT.

The genes are TRBV29-1 and TRBJ1-2; TRBD1 might be the D (6 bases). V was trimmed by 4 bases and J by 5 bases, leaving 20 bases between them. The germline CDR1 and CDR2 sequences are SQVTM and ANQGSEA. This CDR3 is 15 amino acids long. The CDR3 DNA reads as TGCAGCGTTGGGGCTGGGGCAGGGGATCGGTATGGCTACACCTTC. This gives the protein CSVGAGAGDRYGYTF.

There are many counts of this clonotype. The chain uses TRBV15 and TRBJ2-5, with D perhaps TRBD2 (5 bases). V lost 3 bases to trimming and J lost 0 bases, with 14 bases between them. This CDR3 has 16 residues. Germline values: CDR1 LNHNV, CDR2 YYDKDF (reference sequence). The CDR3 here is CATSSPSYGNQETQYF. In nucleotides, the CDR3 is TGTGCCACCAGCAGTCCTTCATACGGGAACCAAGAGACCCAGTACTTC.

This sequence joins TRBV6-1 and TRBJ1-2; D is ambiguous. Trimming cost V 2 bases and J 2 bases, with 6 bases left between them. Germline V CDR1 and CDR2: MNHNS, SASEGT. The CDR3 sequence is 13 residues long. CDR3 protein: CASSELANYGYTF. The DNA for the CDR3 is TGTGCCAGCAGTGAACTGGCCAACTATGGCTACACCTTC.

This clonotype turned up a few times. The chain is built from TRBV6-5 and TRBJ2-2; 9 nucleotides agree with TRBD1. The CDR3 is made up of 15 amino acids. Looked up from germline, CDR1 is MNHEY and CDR2 is SVGAGI. V lost 6 bases, J lost 4 bases, and 6 bases stayed unmatched. The CDR3 nucleotides read TGTGCCAGCAGCCAGGACAGGGGTTCCACCGGGGAGCTGTTTTTT. It is translated as CASSQDRGSTGELFF.

This sequence joins TRBV24-1 and TRBJ2-7, with 11 bases fitting TRBD2. V gave up 3 bases and J gave up 2 bases; unmatched junction bases: 2. The germline gives CDR1 KGHDR, CDR2 SFDVKD. The CDR3 covers 15 residues. CDR3 loop: CATSDTSGGTYEQYF. CDR3 DNA: TGTGCCACCAGTGATACTAGCGGGGGTACCTACGAGCAGTACTTC.

This clonotype occurred a few times. This chain links TRBV29-1 with TRBJ2-2, with 8 nucleotides matching TRBD2. J was trimmed by 4 bases and V by 1 base; bases with no gene match: 5. This CDR3 spans 15 amino acids. Germline assignment: CDR1 SQVTM and CDR2 ANQGSEA. The CDR3 region is CSVEVGSGITGELFF. Here the CDR3 DNA reads TGCAGCGTTGAAGTTGGTAGCGGGATCACCGGGGAGCTGTTTTTT.

This clonotype turned up a few times. The chain uses TRBV12-3 or TRBV12-4 and TRBJ2-3; D gene uncertain. The CDR3 is made up of 14 amino acids. V was trimmed by 9 bases and J by 0 bases, leaving 13 bases between them. CDR3: CASGVGASTDTQYF. CDR3 in DNA: TGTGCCAGTGGGGTTGGTGCTAGCACAGATACGCAGTATTTT.

This clonotype was detected many times. This CDR3 reads CASSLGGWNTGELFF. The CDR3 DNA sequence: TGCGCCAGCAGCTTAGGGGGCTGGAACACCGGGGAGCTGTTTTTT. The rearrangement joins TRBV5-1 to TRBJ2-2; 7 bases line up with TRBD1. V dropped 2 bases and J dropped 1; count of bases not matched to a gene: 2. CDR3 size: 15 residues. Germline V gene sequence: CDR1 SGHRS, CDR2 YFSETQ.

Worth noting for this clonotype: A read error may account for a junction end that differs from germline. The rearrangement uses TRBV4-1 and TRBJ2-1; 8 bases align to TRBD2. CDR3 length: 16 amino acids. From germline, CDR1 is MGHRA and CDR2 YSYEKL. Here the CDR3 DNA reads TGCGCCAGAAGCCAAGTTGGTACTAGCGGAAACAATGAGCAGTTCTTC. Protein product: CARSQVGTSGNNEQFF.

The sample holds many counts of this clonotype. CDR3 DNA: TGCGCCAGCAGCTTGAGGGGAACGCAAGAGACCCAGTACTTC. Its protein is CASSLRGTQETQYF. This sequence joins TRBV5-1 and TRBJ2-5, with TRBD1 as a possible D gene (5 bases). Trimming shortened V by 1 base and J by 2 bases, and 9 bases separated the two germline ends. The CDR3 is 14 amino acids. Germline lookup yields CDR1 SGHRS and CDR2 YFSETQ.

This clonotype was counted ten times or more. The V call is TRBV10-2, the J call TRBJ2-1; 12 bases map to TRBD1. After removal of 5 bases from V and 8 bases from J, the junction contained 7 bases not matched to a gene. CDR1 is WSHSY and CDR2 is SAAADI in the germline V gene. The CDR3 runs to 15 residues. In DNA, the CDR3 is TGCGCCAGCAGTCCTGGGACAGGGGGCGAGGATGAGCAGTTCTTC. This codes for CASSPGTGGEDEQFF.

A few counts support this clonotype. This rearrangement joins TRBV28 to TRBJ2-7; D assignment may be TRBD1 or TRBD2 (5 bases each). CDR3 size: 14 residues. Germline V gene sequence: CDR1 MDHEN, CDR2 SYDVKM. The V end lost 1 base, the J end lost 3 bases, and 10 bases lay between the germline ends. The DNA for the CDR3 is TGTGCCAGCAGTTTATCCGGGGACCGCTACGAGCAGTACGTC. Translating it yields CASSLSGDRYEQYV.

The chain uses TRBV5-1 and TRBJ2-2, with D tentatively TRBD2 (5 bases). The CDR3 covers 14 residues. Trimming stripped 1 base from V and 6 bases from J, with 10 bases between. CDR1 is SGHRS, CDR2 YFSETQ, per germline. The DNA of the CDR3 is TGCGCCAGCAGCTTGAAGAGGGATGCCGGGGAGCTGTTTTTT. It specifies CASSLKRDAGELFF.

The gene calls are TRBV9 and TRBJ2-7; perhaps D is TRBD1 or TRBD2 (5 bases each). Germline V lookup: CDR1 SGDLS, CDR2 YYNGEE. The CDR3 contains 15 residues. V was shortened by 0 bases and J by 5 bases, with 15 bases between the two germline ends. CDR3 protein: CASSVAGTLWNEQYF. CDR3 sequence (DNA): TGTGCCAGCAGCGTAGCCGGGACGTTATGGAACGAGCAGTACTTC.

This clonotype showed up just a few times. The rearrangement links TRBV18 to TRBJ2-7; TRBD1 aligns across 8 bases. Germline V CDR1 and CDR2: KGHSH, LQKENI. The CDR3 loop spans 14 amino acids. After removal of 5 bases from V and 5 bases from J, the junction contained 8 bases not matched to a gene. CDR3 amino acids: CASSSGQGSDEQYF. CDR3 DNA: TGTGCCAGCTCATCTGGACAGGGATCGGACGAGCAGTACTTC.

The table lists this clonotype with a few counts. The genes are TRBV4-1 and TRBJ1-6; TRBD1 is a possible D gene (5 bases). There are 15 residues in the CDR3. Trimming pared 0 bases from V and 5 bases from J, leaving 8 bases between. Per the germline V gene, CDR1 is MGHRA and CDR2 is YSYEKL. The CDR3 here is CASSQDRVDNSPLHF. CDR3 DNA sequence: TGCGCCAGCAGCCAAGACAGGGTGGATAATTCACCCCTCCACTTT.

V is TRBV2 and J is TRBJ2-2; 7 nucleotides match TRBD1. The CDR3 totals 14 residues. CDR1 and CDR2 (germline): SNHLY, FYNNEI. The V segment lost 9 bases and the J segment 0 bases; nucleotides outside the gene matches: 4. The CDR3, as DNA: TGTGCCAGTGTGCAGGGGGCGAACACCGGGGAGCTGTTTTTT. Its translation: CASVQGANTGELFF.

This clonotype was detected ten times or more. The chain employs TRBV29-1 and TRBJ2-7, with TRBD1 identical over 8 bases. CDR3 length equals 12 residues. Germline V gives CDR1 SQVTM, CDR2 ANQGSEA. V was pared by 5 bases and J by 2 bases, with 2 bases of the junction left unmatched. The CDR3, as DNA: TGCAGCGTTCGGACAGGGCCCTACGAGCAGTACTTC. Residues: CSVRTGPYEQYF.

Ten or more counts support this clonotype. The chain has TRBV28 and TRBJ2-1; 8 nucleotides line up with TRBD1. CDR1 and CDR2 from the germline V gene are MDHEN and SYDVKM. V trimming: 3 bases; J trimming: 8 bases; junction bases outside the gene matches: 18. This CDR3 has 18 residues. This chain's CDR3 is CASSFRLYRGSLEDEQFF. The DNA for the CDR3 is TGTGCCAGCAGTTTCCGACTATACAGGGGGTCATTAGAGGATGAGCAGTTCTTC.

The chain links TRBV10-3 to TRBJ2-7; possible D gene TRBD2, 6 bases. Germline V lookup: CDR1 ENHRY, CDR2 SYGVKD. The V end was cut by 8 bases, the J end by 6 bases, with 11 bases between. The CDR3 loop spans 11 amino acids. Written as DNA, the CDR3 is TGTGCCATCGGCGGGGTTGCCGAGCAGTACGTC. It codes for CAIGGVAEQYV.

This clonotype has more than one count but fewer than ten. The chain couples TRBV12-3 or TRBV12-4 to TRBJ2-7; D may be TRBD1 (6 bases). The CDR3 totals 12 residues. V lost 6 bases, J lost 5 bases, and 11 bases lay in between. CDR3 sequence (DNA): TGTGCCAGCAGCCCCAACAGGGACGAGCAGTACTTC. As protein: CASSPNRDEQYF.

This chain uses TRBV7-9 with TRBJ2-1; weak D call: TRBD1 (6 bases). The germline gives CDR1 SEHNR, CDR2 FQNEAQ (reference sequence). V was pared by 5 bases and J by 10 bases, with 15 bases between. CDR3 size: 13 residues. The CDR3 DNA follows: TGTGCCAGCAGCACGCCAGGGGCACTCGAGCAGTTCTTC. This sequence encodes CASSTPGALEQFF.

Ten or more counts support this clonotype. V usage is TRBV5-1 and J usage is TRBJ2-7, with 7 positions matching TRBD2. Germline lookup yields CDR1 SGHRS and CDR2 YFSETQ. This CDR3 region has 13 residues. The ends lost 5 bases at V and 2 bases at J; junction bases unmatched: 4. The CDR3 DNA reads TGCGCCAGCAGGACGGGACTAACCTACGAGCAGTACTTC. This sequence encodes CASRTGLTYEQYF.

A few counts support this clonotype. The V and J genes are TRBV12-3 or TRBV12-4 and TRBJ2-6, with D hard to call. V was cut by 5 bases and J by 2 bases, with 7 bases left in between. The CDR3 has 14 amino acids. Here the CDR3 DNA reads TGTGCCAGCAGTCTCGTACCTGGGGCCAACGTCCTGACTTTC. Residues: CASSLVPGANVLTF.

This clonotype has just a few counts. The V call is TRBV7-9, the J call TRBJ2-6, with D possibly called TRBD1 or TRBD2 (5 bases each). The CDR3 sequence is 14 residues long. Trimming pared 9 bases from V and 4 bases from J, leaving 13 bases between. Germline assignment: CDR1 SEHNR and CDR2 FQNEAQ (reference sequence). The CDR3 DNA follows: TGTGCCAGTACGGGGACGCGGGGGGCCAACGTCCTGACTTTC. This sequence encodes CASTGTRGANVLTF.

This clonotype was counted at least ten times. J is TRBJ1-1 and V is TRBV5-1; 9 bases align to TRBD1. Germline loops: CDR1 SGHRS, CDR2 YFSETQ. The CDR3 has 15 residues. V was clipped by 5 bases and J by 0 bases; unmatched bases: 5. The CDR3 spells CASSGQGIMNTEAFF. Here the CDR3 DNA reads TGCGCCAGCAGTGGACAGGGGATCATGAACACTGAAGCTTTCTTT.